This T cell receptor (beta chain) was recorded in a study of CD4 T cell repertoires in COVID-19. The memory T cells were sequenced right after ex vivo isolation, without culture. This CDR3 comprises 16 residues. The germline V and J ends were trimmed by 0 bases and 2 bases, with 14 bases remaining between them. The germline V gene encodes CDR1 SEHNR and CDR2 FQNEAQ (reference sequence). Profiling relied on immunoSEQ multiplex PCR, and the TCRdb table lists in-frame clones only, not all of them. The profile shows fewer than 100,000 clones, roughly four fifths of them singletons. The TCR comes from a human donor who had COVID-19. This chain uses TRBV7-9 with TRBJ2-7, with a weak D call TRBD2 (5 bases). The source was CD4+ T cells from peripheral blood, collected after recovery from COVID-19. CDR3 protein: CASSLARGLVAYEQYF. The CDR3 DNA is TGTGCCAGCAGCTTAGCCCGAGGGCTAGTGGCCTACGAGCAGTACTTC.